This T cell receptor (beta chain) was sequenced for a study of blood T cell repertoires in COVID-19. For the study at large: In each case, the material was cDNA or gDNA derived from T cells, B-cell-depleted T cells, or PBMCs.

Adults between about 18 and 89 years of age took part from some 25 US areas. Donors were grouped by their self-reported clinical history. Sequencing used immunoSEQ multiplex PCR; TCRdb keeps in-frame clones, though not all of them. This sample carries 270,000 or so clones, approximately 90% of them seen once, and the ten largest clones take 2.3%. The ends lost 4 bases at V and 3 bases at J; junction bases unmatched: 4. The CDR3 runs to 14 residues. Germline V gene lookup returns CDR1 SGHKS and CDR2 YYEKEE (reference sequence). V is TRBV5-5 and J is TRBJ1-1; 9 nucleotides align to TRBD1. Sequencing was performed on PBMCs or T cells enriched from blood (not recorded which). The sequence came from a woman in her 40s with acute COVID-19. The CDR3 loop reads CASSVGQGYTEAFF. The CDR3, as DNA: TGTGCCAGCAGCGTCGGACAGGGGTACACTGAAGCTTTCTTT.